These 17 T cell receptor beta chains were sequenced from one sample in a study of shared clonotypes between healthy human individuals. The data were produced by immunoSEQ multiplex PCR, yet TCRdb's version contains in-frame clones alone and is incomplete. The repertoire holds a few million clones, 92% seen once, with around 0.35% in the top ten. What was sequenced was naive CD4+ T cells from PBMCs. Subset meaning: CD45RA+ positively selected. The receptors shown here come from a man in his late teens or twenties in good health. Some clones in this sample may be carry-over from other donors' samples.

This chain joins TRBV11-2 and TRBJ2-5, with TRBD1 as a possible D gene (5 bases). The CDR3 contains 13 residues. Germline CDR1 is SGHAT and CDR2 is FQNNGV. V was cut by 5 bases and J by 5 bases, with 12 bases left in between. Here the CDR3 DNA reads TGTGCCAGCAGCGACAGTAGTGGGGAGACCCAGTACTTC. Amino acid sequence: CASSDSSGETQYF. The full variable domain, completed using reference TRBV11-2 and TRBJ2-5, is EAGVAQSPRYKIIEKRQSVAFWCNPISGHATLYWYQQILGQGPKLLIQFQNNGVVDDSQLPKDRFSAERLKGVDSTLKIQPAKLEDSAVYLCASSDSSGETQYFGPGTRLLVL.

The chain is built from TRBV4-2 and TRBJ2-7; 9 nucleotides match TRBD2. J gave up 1 base and V 4 bases, and 8 bases lay outside the gene matches. The germline V gene encodes CDR1 LGHNA and CDR2 YNFKEQ. The CDR3 has 16 amino acids. CDR3 coding DNA: TGTGCCAGCAGCCCAGACCTAGCGGGAAGATCCTACGAGCAGTACTTC. Protein product: CASSPDLAGRSYEQYF.

The chain carries TRBV30 and TRBJ1-6, with 7 positions matching TRBD1. The germline V gene encodes CDR1 GTSNPN and CDR2 SVGIG (reference sequence). This CDR3 comprises 15 residues. With 6 bases clipped from V and 7 bases from J, the junction kept 12 bases outside the gene matches. CDR3 sequence: CACLPPRGDNSPLHF. The DNA for the CDR3 is TGTGCCTGCCTCCCCCCCAGGGGGGACAATTCACCCCTCCACTTT. The whole variable domain, filled in from reference TRBV30 and TRBJ1-6, reads SQTIHQWPATLVQPVGSPLSLECTVEGTSNPNLYWYRQAAGRGLQLLFYSVGIGQISSEVPQNLSASRPQDRQFILSSKKLLLSDSGFYLCACLPPRGDNSPLHFGNGTRLTVT.

The chain links TRBV11-3 to TRBJ1-1; the D is unclear. Trimming took 2 bases from V and 0 from J, leaving 7 bases between them. The CDR3 is 14 residues long. Germline V gene data show CDR1 as SGHNT and CDR2 as YENEEA. CDR3 sequence: CASSLSSVNTEAFF. DNA for the CDR3: TGTGCCAGCAGCTTATCGTCGGTGAACACTGAAGCTTTCTTT.

Here the CDR3 reads CAWVRDRGTETQYF. DNA for the CDR3: TGTGCCTGGGTCCGGGACAGGGGGACCGAGACCCAGTACTTC. The chain joins TRBV30 to TRBJ2-5; 11 nucleotides agree with TRBD1. The junction had 7 bases not matched to a gene; V was cut back by 5 bases and J by 5 bases. CDR1 is GTSNPN and CDR2 is SVGIG in the germline V gene (reference sequence). CDR3 length equals 14 residues. Full variable domain (rest looked up from reference TRBV30 and TRBJ2-5): SQTIHQWPATLVQPVGSPLSLECTVEGTSNPNLYWYRQAAGRGLQLLFYSVGIGQISSEVPQNLSASRPQDRQFILSSKKLLLSDSGFYLCAWVRDRGTETQYFGPGTRLLVL.

The rearrangement links TRBV28 to TRBJ2-7; the match to TRBD1 covers 7 bases. Germline lookup yields CDR1 MDHEN and CDR2 SYDVKM. CDR3 length equals 15 residues. Trimming cost V 4 bases and J 1 base; bases outside gene matches: 7. Written as DNA, the CDR3 is TGTGCCAGCAGTTCCGTGGGACAGATATCCTACGAGCAGTACTTC. This sequence encodes CASSSVGQISYEQYF.

The chain has TRBV4-3 and TRBJ1-5; the D gene is possibly TRBD1 (5 bases). This CDR3 spans 14 amino acids. Germline CDR1 reads LGHNA; CDR2 reads YSLEER. Between the trimmed V and J ends, which lost 0 bases and 7 bases, there was a span of 10 bases. CDR3 region: CASSQDPRVQPQHF. DNA of the CDR3: TGCGCCAGCAGCCAAGACCCCAGGGTACAGCCCCAGCATTTT.

V usage is TRBV19 and J usage is TRBJ1-2; TRBD1 might be the D (6 bases). In germline, CDR1 is LNHDA, CDR2 SQIVND (reference sequence). Between the trimmed V and J ends, which lost 4 bases and 5 bases, there was a span of 17 bases. The CDR3 covers 15 residues. This chain's CDR3 is CASSTTGRRAYGYTF. The CDR3 DNA is TGTGCCAGTAGTACAACAGGGAGGAGGGCTTATGGCTACACCTTC.

This chain connects TRBV2 to TRBJ1-1, with a tentative D call TRBD1 (6 bases). There are 14 residues in the CDR3. The V end was cut by 7 bases, the J end by 0 bases, with 12 bases between. From germline, CDR1 is SNHLY and CDR2 FYNNEI. The CDR3, as DNA: TGTGCCAGCAAGGGGGGTCACATGAACACTGAAGCTTTCTTT. Translation gives CASKGGHMNTEAFF.

This CDR3 is CASSTGQGPETQYF. CDR3 in DNA: TGTGCCAGTAGTACCGGACAGGGTCCGGAGACCCAGTACTTC. The V gene is TRBV19, the J gene TRBJ2-5; 8 bases align to TRBD1. CDR1 is LNHDA and CDR2 is SQIVND in the germline V gene (reference sequence). Trimming cost V 4 bases and J 5 bases; bases outside gene matches: 6. The CDR3 totals 14 residues.

The chain links TRBV6-1 to TRBJ1-4; possibly TRBD1 for D (6 bases). With 6 bases removed from V and 3 bases from J, the gap between germline ends came to 11 bases. The V gene's germline CDR1 is MNHNS and CDR2 SASEGT. This CDR3 spans 14 amino acids. CDR3: CASRRGASNEKLFF. The CDR3 nucleotides are TGTGCCAGCAGGAGGGGGGCCTCTAATGAAAAACTGTTTTTT.

This clone was observed a few times. The same CDR3 also results from other DNA sequences found in this sample. The J gene is TRBJ1-1, the V gene TRBV7-9; D perhaps matches TRBD1 (6 bases). The CDR3 runs 14 residues. CDR1 SEHNR and CDR2 FQNEAQ come from the germline V gene (reference sequence). The V end lost 3 bases, the J end lost 1 base, and 9 bases lay between the germline ends. The CDR3 DNA is TGTGCCAGCAGCTTTTTCAGGGGGAACACTGAAGCTTTCTTT. It is translated as CASSFFRGNTEAFF.

This clone appeared once. CDR3 in DNA: TGTGCCAGCAGGAATACCGTGCGGGAGTTCGGGTACGAGCAGTACTTC. This encodes CASRNTVREFGYEQYF. This sequence joins TRBV27 and TRBJ2-7, with 7 bases that match TRBD2. Germline CDR1 and CDR2: MNHEY and SMNVEV (reference sequence). This CDR3 is built from 16 residues. The V segment lost 6 bases and the J segment 4 bases; nucleotides outside the gene matches: 15.

This chain joins TRBV19 and TRBJ2-3; 9 bases agree with TRBD2. Germline V CDR1 and CDR2: LNHDA, SQIVND (reference sequence). The CDR3 has 16 amino acids. Germline trimming cut 5 bases from V and 1 base from J; bases unmatched to any gene: 7. CDR3 amino acids: CASSRSGRIRTDTQYF. CDR3 bases: TGTGCCAGTAGTCGGAGCGGGAGGATACGCACAGATACGCAGTATTTT. Complete variable domain (other parts from reference TRBV19 and TRBJ2-3): DGGITQSPKYLFRKEGQNVTLSCEQNLNHDAMYWYRQDPGQGLRLIYYSQIVNDFQKGDIAEGYSVSREKKESFPLTVTSAQKNPTAFYLCASSRSGRIRTDTQYFGPGTRLTVL.

The V gene is TRBV6-1, the J gene TRBJ2-7, with D perhaps TRBD1 (5 bases). V was pared by 8 bases and J by 4 bases, with 9 bases between. CDR1 and CDR2 (germline): MNHNS, SASEGT. There are 11 residues in the CDR3. CDR3 DNA sequence: TGTGCCAGCGGGGCGAAGTACGAGCAGTACTTC. Its protein product is CASGAKYEQYF.

The chain uses TRBV11-2 and TRBJ2-5, with 7 bases aligning to TRBD1. V gave up 8 bases and J gave up 5 bases; unmatched junction bases: 8. This CDR3 spans 13 amino acids. Germline CDR1 reads SGHAT; CDR2 reads FQNNGV. The CDR3 coding sequence is TGTGCCAGCGCCCAGGGGGTACAGGAGACCCAGTACTTC. Its translation: CASAQGVQETQYF. The variable domain in full, with the rest retrieved from reference TRBV11-2 and TRBJ2-5, is EAGVAQSPRYKIIEKRQSVAFWCNPISGHATLYWYQQILGQGPKLLIQFQNNGVVDDSQLPKDRFSAERLKGVDSTLKIQPAKLEDSAVYLCASAQGVQETQYFGPGTRLLVL.

The chain employs TRBV30 and TRBJ2-1, with 10 bases identical to TRBD2. Germline trimming cut 1 base from V and 5 bases from J; bases unmatched to any gene: 2. There are 14 residues in the CDR3. The germline CDR1 and CDR2 sequences are GTSNPN and SVGIG (reference sequence). CDR3 sequence: CAWSAGLADNEQFF. In DNA, the CDR3 is TGTGCCTGGAGTGCAGGACTAGCGGACAATGAGCAGTTCTTC.